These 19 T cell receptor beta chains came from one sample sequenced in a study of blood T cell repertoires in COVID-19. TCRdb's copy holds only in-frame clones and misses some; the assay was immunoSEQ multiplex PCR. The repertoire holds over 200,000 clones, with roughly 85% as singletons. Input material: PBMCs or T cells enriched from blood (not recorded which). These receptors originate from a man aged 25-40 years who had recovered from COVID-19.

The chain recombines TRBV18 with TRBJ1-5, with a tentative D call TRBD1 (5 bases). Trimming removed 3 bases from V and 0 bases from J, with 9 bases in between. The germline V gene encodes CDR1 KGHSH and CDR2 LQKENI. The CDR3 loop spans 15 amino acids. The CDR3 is CASSPAGHSNQPQHF. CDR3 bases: TGTGCCAGCTCACCGGCCGGACATAGCAATCAGCCCCAGCATTTT.

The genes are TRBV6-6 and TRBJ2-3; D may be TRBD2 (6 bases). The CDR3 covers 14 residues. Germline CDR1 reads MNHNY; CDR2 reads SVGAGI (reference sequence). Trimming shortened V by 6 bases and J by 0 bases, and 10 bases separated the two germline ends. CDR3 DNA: TGTGCCAGCAGCCTCGGGACTAGCACAGATACGCAGTATTTT. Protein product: CASSLGTSTDTQYF.

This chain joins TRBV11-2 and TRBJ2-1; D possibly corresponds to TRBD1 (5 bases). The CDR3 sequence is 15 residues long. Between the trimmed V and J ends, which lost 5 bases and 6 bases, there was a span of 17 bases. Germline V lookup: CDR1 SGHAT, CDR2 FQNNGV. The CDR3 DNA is TGTGCCAGCAGCCAGGGTCCAGGGATGGGCAATGAGCAGTTCTTC. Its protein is CASSQGPGMGNEQFF.

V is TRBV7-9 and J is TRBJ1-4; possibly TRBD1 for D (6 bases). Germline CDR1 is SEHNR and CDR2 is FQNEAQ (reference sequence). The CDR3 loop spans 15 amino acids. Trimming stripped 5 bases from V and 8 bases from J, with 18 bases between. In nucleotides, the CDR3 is TGTGCCAGCAGCCCGTTAGCAGGGGCAGGAGAAAAACTGTTTTTT. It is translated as CASSPLAGAGEKLFF.

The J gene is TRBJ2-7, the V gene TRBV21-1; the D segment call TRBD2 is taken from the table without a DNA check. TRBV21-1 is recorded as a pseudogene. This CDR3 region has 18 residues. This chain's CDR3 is CASSKRYGTSGRISEQYF. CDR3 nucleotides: TGTGCCAGCAGCAAGAGATACGGGACTAGCGGGAGAATAAGCGAGCAGTACTTC.

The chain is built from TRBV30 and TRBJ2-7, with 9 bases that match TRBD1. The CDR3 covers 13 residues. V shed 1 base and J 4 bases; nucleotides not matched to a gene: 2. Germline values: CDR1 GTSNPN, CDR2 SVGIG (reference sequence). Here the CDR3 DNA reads TGTGCCTGGAGTGACAGGGGGCGGTACGAGCAGTACTTC. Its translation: CAWSDRGRYEQYF.

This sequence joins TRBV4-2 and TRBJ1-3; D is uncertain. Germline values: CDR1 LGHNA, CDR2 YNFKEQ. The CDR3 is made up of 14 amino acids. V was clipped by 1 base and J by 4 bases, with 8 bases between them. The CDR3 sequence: CASSQGGQGNTIYF. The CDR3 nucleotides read TGTGCCAGCAGCCAAGGAGGTCAGGGAAACACCATATATTTT.

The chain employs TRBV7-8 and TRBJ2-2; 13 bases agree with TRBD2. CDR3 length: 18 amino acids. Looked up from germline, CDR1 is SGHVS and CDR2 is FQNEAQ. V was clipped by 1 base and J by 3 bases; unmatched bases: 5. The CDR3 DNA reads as TGTGCCAGCAGCTTAGGAAGACTAGCGGGAGGCCACACCGGGGAGCTGTTTTTT. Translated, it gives CASSLGRLAGGHTGELFF.

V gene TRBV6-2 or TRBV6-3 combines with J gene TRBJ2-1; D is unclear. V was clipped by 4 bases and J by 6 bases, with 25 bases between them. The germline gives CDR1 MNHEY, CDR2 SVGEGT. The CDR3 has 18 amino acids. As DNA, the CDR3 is TGTGCCAGCAGTTTTCATCTCTCCGCCAGTCAGCGCATCAATGAGCAGTTCTTC. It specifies CASSFHLSASQRINEQFF.

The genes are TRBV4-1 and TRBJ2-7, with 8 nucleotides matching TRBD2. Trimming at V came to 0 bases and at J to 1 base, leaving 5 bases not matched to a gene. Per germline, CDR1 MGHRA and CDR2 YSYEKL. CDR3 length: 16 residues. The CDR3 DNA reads TGCGCCAGCAGCCAAGATAGAATAGCGGGATCCTACGAGCAGTACTTC. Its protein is CASSQDRIAGSYEQYF.

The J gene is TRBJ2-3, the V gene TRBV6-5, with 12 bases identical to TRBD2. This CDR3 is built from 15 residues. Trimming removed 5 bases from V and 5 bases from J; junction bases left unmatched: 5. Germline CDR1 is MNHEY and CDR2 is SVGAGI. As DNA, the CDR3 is TGTGCCAGCAGTCGACTAGCGGGAGATAAAGATACGCAGTATTTT. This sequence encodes CASSRLAGDKDTQYF.

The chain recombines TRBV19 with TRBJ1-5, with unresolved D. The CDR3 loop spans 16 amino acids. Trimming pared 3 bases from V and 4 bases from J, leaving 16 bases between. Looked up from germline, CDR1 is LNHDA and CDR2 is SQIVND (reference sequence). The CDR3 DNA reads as TGTGCCAGTAGTATTGATCCGAACTTTGTGAATCAGCCCCAGCATTTT. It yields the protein CASSIDPNFVNQPQHF.

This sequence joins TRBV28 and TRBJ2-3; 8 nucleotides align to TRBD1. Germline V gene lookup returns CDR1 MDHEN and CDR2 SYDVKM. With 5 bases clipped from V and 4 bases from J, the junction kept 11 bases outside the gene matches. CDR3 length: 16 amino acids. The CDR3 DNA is TGTGCCAGCAGTATCTGGACAGGGTCGGTGGCAGATACGCAGTATTTT. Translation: CASSIWTGSVADTQYF.

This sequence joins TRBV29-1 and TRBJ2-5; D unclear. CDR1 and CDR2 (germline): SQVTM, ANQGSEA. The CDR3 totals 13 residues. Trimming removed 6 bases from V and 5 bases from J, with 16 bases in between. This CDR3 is CSVAVEAWETQYF. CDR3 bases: TGCAGCGTCGCTGTAGAGGCGTGGGAGACCCAGTACTTC.

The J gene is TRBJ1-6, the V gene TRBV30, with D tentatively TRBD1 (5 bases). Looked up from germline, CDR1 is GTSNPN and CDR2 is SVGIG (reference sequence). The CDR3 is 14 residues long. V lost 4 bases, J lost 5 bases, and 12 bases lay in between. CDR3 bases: TGTGCCTGGAATAGGGGATCGGATAATTCACCCCTCCACTTT. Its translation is CAWNRGSDNSPLHF.

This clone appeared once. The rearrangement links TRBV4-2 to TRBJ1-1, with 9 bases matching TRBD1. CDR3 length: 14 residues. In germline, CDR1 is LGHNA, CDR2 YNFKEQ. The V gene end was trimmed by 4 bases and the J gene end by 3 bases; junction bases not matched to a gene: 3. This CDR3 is CASSPGTGHTEAFF. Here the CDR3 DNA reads TGTGCCAGCAGCCCAGGGACAGGGCACACTGAAGCTTTCTTT.

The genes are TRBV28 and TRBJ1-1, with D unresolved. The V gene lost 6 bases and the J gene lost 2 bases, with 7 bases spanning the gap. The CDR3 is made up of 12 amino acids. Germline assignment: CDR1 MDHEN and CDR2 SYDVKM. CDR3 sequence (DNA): TGTGCCAGCAGACCGGGAAACACTGAAGCTTTCTTT. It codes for CASRPGNTEAFF. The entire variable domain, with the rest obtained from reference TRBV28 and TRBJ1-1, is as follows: DVKVTQSSRYLVKRTGEKVFLECVQDMDHENMFWYRQDPGLGLRLIYFSYDVKMKEKGDIPEGYSVSREKKERFSLILESASTNQTSMYLCASRPGNTEAFFGQGTRLTVV.

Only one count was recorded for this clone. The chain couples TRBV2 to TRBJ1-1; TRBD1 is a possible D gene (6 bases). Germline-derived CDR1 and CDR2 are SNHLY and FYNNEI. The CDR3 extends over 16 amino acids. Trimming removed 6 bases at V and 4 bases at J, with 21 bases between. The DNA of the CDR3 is TGTGCCAGCAGATCTGGAGTGGGGGCAAGGGGCACTGAAGCTTTCTTT. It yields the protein CASRSGVGARGTEAFF.

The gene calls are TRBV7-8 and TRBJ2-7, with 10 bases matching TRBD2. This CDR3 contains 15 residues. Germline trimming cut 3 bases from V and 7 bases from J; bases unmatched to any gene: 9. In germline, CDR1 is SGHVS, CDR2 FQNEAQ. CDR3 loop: CASSFGSGGAGEQYF. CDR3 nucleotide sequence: TGTGCCAGCAGCTTTGGGAGCGGGGGGGCGGGGGAGCAGTACTTC.